In this sample, the clone carrying this TCR beta chain turned up a few times. What it binds is not known. Profiling of TCR beta VDJ combinations and CDR3 sequences used genomic DNA as template. From the reads, TCRdb called clonotypes with MiXCR, one entry per CDR3 protein. The profile shows about 200,000 distinct CDR3 sequences, less than 60% of them singletons. The sample originates from a study of CD8+CD57+ T cells in acquired aplastic anemia. Broader study findings: Found in both controls and patients were approximately 30 CD8+ CDR3 sequences.

The V and J ends lost 5 bases and 6 bases respectively, with 20 bases between them. Germline CDR1 is MDHEN and CDR2 is SYDVKM. The CDR3 length is 16 residues. Only patients with CD8+CD57+ cell expansion on flow cytometry were chosen for sequencing. At the time of blood sampling, patients had not yet received any therapy. The TCR sequence derives from a human donor with aplastic anemia. The chain is built from TRBV28 and TRBJ1-5; D perhaps matches TRBD1 (6 bases). Sequences were obtained from sorted CD4+, CD8+, or CD8+CD57+ T cells (not recorded which) from PBMCs. In DNA, the CDR3 is TGTGCCAGCAGTATGTCTTCCGGGGGCCGGGGTCAGCCCCAGCATTTT. Translated, it gives CASSMSSGGRGQPQHF.